This T cell receptor (beta chain) was recovered during a study of breast tumors, draining lymph nodes, adjacent tissues. This clonotype has a count of ten or more. Its antigen is unidentified. TCRdb independently ran MiXCR on the multiplex PCR reads; one entry per CDR3 protein. Among 150,000 to 200,000 distinct CDR3 sequences listed, roughly a third were seen once. With V trimmed by 6 bases and J by 9 bases, 4 bases remained unmatched. This CDR3 has 12 residues. Germline CDR1 is MNHEY and CDR2 is SVGAGI. Whole-study findings and limits: Tumor repertoires ranked between lymph nodes and nontumor tissue in diversity, with V and J gene preferences.

The lymph nodes were axillary draining lymph nodes from breast cancer patients. Sequencing used axillary lymph node tissue. This rearrangement joins TRBV6-5 to TRBJ2-7; TRBD2 aligns across 11 bases. This clonotype originated in a female donor with breast cancer. Some clones in this sample may be carry-over from other donors' samples. The CDR3 sequence is CASRKTSGAQYF. The CDR3 DNA is TGTGCCAGCAGGAAGACTAGCGGGGCGCAGTACTTC.